The sequence of this TCR beta chain was determined in a study of shared clonotypes between healthy human individuals (dated by TCRdb to between 2020 and 2021). In terms of the full investigation: Three men and a couple of women, aged 18 to 49 years, made up the cohort. Libraries were prepared and TCR repertoires were sequenced by different laboratories using diverse techniques, in order to increase sequencing depth and limit assay-specific biases. Blood TCR repertoires of roughly 5 healthy adults were deeply sequenced to estimate repertoire size and the extent of clonotype sharing between individuals. Per donor, three plates each were used for CD4 naive and CD4 memory, two for CD8 naive, and one for CD8 memory. Between about 0.85 and 10 billion PBMCs per donor were obtained by leukapheresis. General findings and caveats noted by the study authors: Based on pairwise subsampling, the degree of clonotype sharing among donors was expected to be affected by sequencing depth. When four donors were compared, the shared fraction of clonotypes was about 5.4% for naive CD4, 3% to 4% for naive CD8, roughly 2.5% for memory CD4, and 0.4% for memory CD8. Incomplete sequencing was indicated by rarefaction of sorted-subset datasets, despite the large sequencing depth. Sampling was restricted to blood, and TCR repertoires in tissue are likely to differ from TCR repertoires in blood. Naive subsets generally had larger estimated clonotype richness than memory subsets. Clonotypes shared by all four sorted-subset donors showed higher generation probabilities than non-shared clonotypes. The small number of donors limited the genetic and exposure-history diversity represented.

Comments on this clone: The clone's antigen remains unknown. Base qualities are not at hand, and no much larger clone is one base apart.

The donors were healthy, HIV-negative adults who had no recently reported acute infections or vaccinations. Every donor was a Caucasian adult residing in Nashville, Tennessee, USA. Magnetic negative selection was used to enrich CD4+ T cells, after which naive cells were positively selected on CD45RA and the negative fraction became the memory subset. After blood collection by leukapheresis, PBMCs were isolated using Ficoll-Histopaque density gradient centrifugation and then cryopreserved in the vapor phase of liquid nitrogen. Analytical flow cytometry was used to check the purity and quantity of every magnetically sorted T cell population. Genomic DNA was isolated from each sorted fraction and quantified by UV absorbance on a Nanodrop 2000c. Compared with germline, V lacks 1 base and J lacks 3 bases; bases without a gene match: 3. The CDR3 runs 15 residues from the cysteine to the phenylalanine. The CDR3 DNA has 45 bases and is translated from base 1. CDR1 SGHTA and CDR2 FQGTGA are derived from the germline V gene.

Using the deep immunoSEQ assay, multiplex PCR amplified TCR CDR3 regions from genomic DNA. Genomic DNA extracted from each cell subset was distributed evenly over all wells of several immunoSEQ 96-well plates, and each plate served as one replicate. For sorted subsets, each replicate PCR was loaded with roughly 0.2 ug genomic DNA, equivalent to about 30,000 T cell genomes. The purified libraries were quantified using a Qubit 3.0 fluorometer, sized with a Bioanalyzer 2100, and then quantified again using the KAPA Library Quantification kit. Every immunoSEQ 96-well plate was sequenced on a separate single-read 150-cycle Illumina NextSeq 550 flow cell. The source study handled its data this way. Because the immunoSEQ output included only junctional sequences and no quality scores, the filtering could not be the same as the filtering used for full-length reads. Sequences were annotated with PyIR, a Python wrapper for IgBLAST v1.9, and V/J genes and CDR3 were assigned using IMGT germline references. Reads were filtered out if the reads had weak V/J assignments (E-value above 1e-6), no CDR3, stop codons, out-of-frame junctions, or ambiguous translated residues. V3J clonotypes were defined as sequences sharing the same inferred V gene, J gene, and CDR3 amino acid sequence. Percentage overlap between repertoires was computed as shared unique clonotypes divided by the size of the smaller repertoire. Richness of each repertoire was evaluated using RTK rarefaction, the Chao1 estimator, and Recon v2.1 estimates of unobserved clonotypes. For all TCRbeta clonotypes obtained by the gDNA method from four donors, generation probabilities were computed with OLGA. TCRdb carries this immuneACCESS record with in-frame sequences only. Its versions omit some clonotypes, under half of them owing to an unresolved V gene in the studies checked, with the rest unexplained. The V and J calls and the clone size are those of that table, but D and trimming were determined from the DNA. The sample table records under 2.5 million clones; around 90% of these occur just once. 0.3% to 0.4% of the sample goes to the ten largest clones.

The receptor comes from a man in his late teens or twenties in good health. Some clones in this sample may be carry-over from other donors' samples. Here the chain combines TRBV7-3 and TRBJ2-3, and 8 junctional nucleotides match TRBD1. Sequenced material: naive CD4+ T cells from PBMCs. The cell subset or site label, as the study defines it: CD45RA+ positively selected. The CDR3 protein sequence reads: CASSLSTGGTDTQYF. The DNA sequence follows: TGTGCCAGCAGCTTAAGTACAGGGGGGACAGATACGCAGTATTTT.